The clone carrying this T cell receptor (beta chain) was picked up a small number of times. The record originates from a study of patients and donors after allogeneic stem cell transplantation. This CDR3 region has 16 residues. Between the trimmed V and J ends, which lost 0 bases and 3 bases, there was a span of 12 bases. CDR1 SGHRS and CDR2 YFSETQ come from the germline V gene. TCRdb reprocessed the RT-PCR reads with MiXCR, giving one entry per CDR3 protein. The sample records some 880,000 distinct CDR3 sequences, about 20% being singletons. The receptor's source is a human donor who was either an allogeneic HSCT recipient or a stem cell or donor lymphocyte infusion donor (not recorded which). It is not recorded whose cells these are; they may come from a transplant donor. The sample comprised blood, either unsorted or a sorted T cell fraction (not recorded which). The chain combines TRBV5-1 with TRBJ2-2; TRBD1 might be the D (7 bases). This chain's CDR3 is CASSLVPRGDTGELFF. The DNA of the CDR3 is TGCGCCAGCAGCTTGGTACCCAGGGGGGACACCGGGGAGCTGTTTTTT.